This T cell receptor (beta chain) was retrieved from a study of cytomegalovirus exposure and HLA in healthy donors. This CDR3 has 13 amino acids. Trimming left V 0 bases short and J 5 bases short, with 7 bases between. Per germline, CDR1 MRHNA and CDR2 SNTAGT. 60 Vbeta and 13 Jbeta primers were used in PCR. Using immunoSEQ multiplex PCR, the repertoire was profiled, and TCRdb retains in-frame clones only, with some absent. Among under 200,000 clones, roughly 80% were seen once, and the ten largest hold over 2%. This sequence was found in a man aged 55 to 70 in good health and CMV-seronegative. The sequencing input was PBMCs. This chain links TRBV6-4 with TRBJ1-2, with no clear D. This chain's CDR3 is CASSDSLSYGYTF. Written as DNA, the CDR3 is TGTGCCAGCAGTGACTCTCTAAGTTATGGCTACACCTTC.